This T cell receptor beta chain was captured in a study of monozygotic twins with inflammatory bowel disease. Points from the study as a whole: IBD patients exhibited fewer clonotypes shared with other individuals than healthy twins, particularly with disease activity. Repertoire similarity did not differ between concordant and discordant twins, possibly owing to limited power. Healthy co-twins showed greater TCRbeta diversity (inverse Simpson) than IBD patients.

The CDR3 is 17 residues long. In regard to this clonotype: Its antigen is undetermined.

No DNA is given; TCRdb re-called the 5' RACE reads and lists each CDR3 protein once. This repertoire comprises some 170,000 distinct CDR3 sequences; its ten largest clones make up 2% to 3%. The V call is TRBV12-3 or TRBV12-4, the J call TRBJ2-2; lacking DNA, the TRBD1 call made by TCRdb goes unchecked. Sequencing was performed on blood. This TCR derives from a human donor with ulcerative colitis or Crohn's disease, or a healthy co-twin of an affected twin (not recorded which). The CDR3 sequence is CASSYPGPPTNTGELFF.